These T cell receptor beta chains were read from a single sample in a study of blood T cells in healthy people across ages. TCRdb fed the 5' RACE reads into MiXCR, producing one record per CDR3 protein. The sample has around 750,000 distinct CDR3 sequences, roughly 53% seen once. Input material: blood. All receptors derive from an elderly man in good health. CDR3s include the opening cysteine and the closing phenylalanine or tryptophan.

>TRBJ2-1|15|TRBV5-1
CASSFSGQGADEQFF
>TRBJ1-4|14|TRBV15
CATSRTGGDEKLFF
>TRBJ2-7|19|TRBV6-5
CASSYSFPRPHRPYYEQYF
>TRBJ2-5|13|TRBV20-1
CSATPGLQETQYF
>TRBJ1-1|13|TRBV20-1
CSASAPGSPEAFF
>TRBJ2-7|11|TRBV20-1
CSARALAEQYF
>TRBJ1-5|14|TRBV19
CASGRPTSNQPQHF
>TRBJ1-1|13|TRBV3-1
CASSLKTVTEAFF
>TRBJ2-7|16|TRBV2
CASSTRTGRGPYEQYF
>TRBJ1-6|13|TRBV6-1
CASSDRTDRPLHF
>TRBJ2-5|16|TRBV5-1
CASTPGLGSIPETQYF
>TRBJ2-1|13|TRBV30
CAWRSQGYNEQFF
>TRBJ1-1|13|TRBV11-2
CASSLVRGSTAFF
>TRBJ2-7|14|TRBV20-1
CSARVAGISYEQYF
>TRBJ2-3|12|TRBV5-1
CASSRVGDTQYF
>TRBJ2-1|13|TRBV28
CASRRTGRNEQFF
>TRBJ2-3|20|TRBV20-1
CSASSGLAGSGGFSTDTQYF
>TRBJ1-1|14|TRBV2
CASSQTAMNTEAFF
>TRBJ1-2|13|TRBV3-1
CASSQQKGAGYTF
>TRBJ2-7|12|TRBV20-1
CSALSSVYEQYF
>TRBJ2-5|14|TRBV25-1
CASSEYSGSETQYF
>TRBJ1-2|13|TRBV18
CASSPQGTYGYTF
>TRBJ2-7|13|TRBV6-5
CASTQGLGVEQYF
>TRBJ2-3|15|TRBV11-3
CASSHTVGPGDTQYF
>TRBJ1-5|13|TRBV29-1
CSVRTDSNQPQHF
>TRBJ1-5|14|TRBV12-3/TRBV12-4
CASRDGTVNQPQHF
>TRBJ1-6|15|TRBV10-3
CAIKDRGPVHSPLHF
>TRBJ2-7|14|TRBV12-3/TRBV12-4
CASSLLDSGHEQYF
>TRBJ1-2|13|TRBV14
CASSQDVTFGYTF
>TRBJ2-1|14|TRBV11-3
CASSRRISYNEQFF
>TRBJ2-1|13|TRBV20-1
CSARRGGLNEQFF
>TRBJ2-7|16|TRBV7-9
CASSPLAGATGREQYF
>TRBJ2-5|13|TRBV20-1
CSAREDRGETQYF
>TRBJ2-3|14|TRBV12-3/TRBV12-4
CASSLGGGLDTQYF
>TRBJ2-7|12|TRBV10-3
CAISGQTYEQYF
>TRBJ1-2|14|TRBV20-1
CSARGGRGQGGYTF
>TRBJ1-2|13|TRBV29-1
CSVLSAFNYGYTF
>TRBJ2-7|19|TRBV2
CASSEVLLSSGRALSEQYF
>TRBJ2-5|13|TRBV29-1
CSTLAGGGETQYF
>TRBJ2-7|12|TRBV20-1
CSARPKLYEQYF
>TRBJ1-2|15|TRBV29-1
CSVEIRRGGSSGYTF
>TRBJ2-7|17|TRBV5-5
CASSPRTGAQTLSGQYF
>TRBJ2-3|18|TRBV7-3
CASSRRFDPNRGTDTQYF
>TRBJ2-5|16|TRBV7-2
CASSLTRTRRQETQYF
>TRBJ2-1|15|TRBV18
CASSPLPGVGNEQFF
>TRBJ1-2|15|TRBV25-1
CASTTWGREGYGYTF